A single sample is the source of the 18 T cell receptor beta chains below, sequenced in a study of CD4 T cells in relation to SARS-CoV-2 and coronaviruses (dated by TCRdb to the early 2020s). Libraries were prepared through the immunoSEQ multiplex PCR assay. Entries here come from immuneACCESS through TCRdb and include only in-frame sequences with V and J called. Some clones fail to appear in such tables; in the studies checked, an unresolved V gene covers under half of the shortfall, and the cause of the remainder is unknown. The sample data list more than 15,000 clones, and 70% to 80% of these were observed just once. The ten largest make up under 13% of the sample. Their antigens are not known. CD4+ T cells from unexposed donors were collected before the COVID-19 pandemic (2011-2018). The EasySep CD4+ T cell isolation kit was used to isolate CD4+ T cells once the cultures had run for roughly 11 days.

Sequenced sample: CD4+ T cells from PBMCs, cultured in vitro. The receptors stem from a human donor in good health.

The rearrangement uses TRBV7-9 and TRBJ2-5; D is possibly TRBD1 or TRBD2 (6 bases each). V lost 4 bases and J 4 bases, leaving 13 bases between the germline ends. The CDR3 length is 14 residues. CDR1 and CDR2 (germline): SEHNR, FQNEAQ (reference sequence). The CDR3, as DNA: TGTGCCAGCAGCTCCTGGACAGCGGGAGAGACCCAGTACTTC. Translation gives CASSSWTAGETQYF.

The rearrangement joins TRBV19 to TRBJ1-2, with TRBD1 identical over 7 bases. Germline CDR1 is LNHDA and CDR2 is SQIVND (reference sequence). Trimming at V came to 6 bases and at J to 3 bases, leaving 4 bases not matched to a gene. The CDR3 is made up of 13 amino acids. CDR3 region: CASSGQVYYGYTF. The CDR3 DNA sequence: TGTGCCAGTAGCGGACAGGTGTACTATGGCTACACCTTC.

Within the sample, this clone is medium-sized. The chain combines TRBV6-2 or TRBV6-3 with TRBJ1-5; D might be TRBD1 (5 bases). The germline V gene encodes CDR1 MNHEY and CDR2 SVGEGT. V was clipped by 4 bases and J by 4 bases, with 17 bases between them. The length of the CDR3 is 16 residues. The CDR3 nucleotides are TGTGCCAGCAGTTCCCGAGCGGGGGTCGGGAATCAGCCCCAGCATTTT. Translating gives CASSSRAGVGNQPQHF.

The chain links TRBV5-1 to TRBJ2-3, with 11 bases identical to TRBD2. The J segment lost 8 bases and the V segment lost 0 bases, leaving 11 bases of the junction unmatched. The CDR3 extends over 17 amino acids. Looked up from germline, CDR1 is SGHRS and CDR2 is YFSETQ. The CDR3 nucleotides read TGCGCCAGCAGCTTGGTGGGGCTAGCGGGAGGCGGGAGTACGCAGTATTTT. Protein: CASSLVGLAGGGSTQYF.

This chain links TRBV4-1 with TRBJ1-2; TRBD1 might be the D (6 bases). This CDR3 spans 17 amino acids. The germline V and J ends were trimmed by 0 bases and 1 base, with 15 bases remaining between them. Germline CDR1 reads MGHRA; CDR2 reads YSYEKL. The CDR3 protein is CASSQDRGGAGNYGYTF. The CDR3 nucleotides read TGCGCCAGCAGCCAAGATCGGGGGGGGGCCGGTAACTATGGCTACACCTTC.

This clone was observed once. The chain combines TRBV4-1 with TRBJ2-1; D remains ambiguous. The CDR3 has 19 residues. Trimming cost V 2 bases and J 2 bases, with 22 bases left between them. Germline V gene lookup returns CDR1 MGHRA and CDR2 YSYEKL. CDR3 region: CASSQPGLQRRTPYNEQFF. The CDR3 region has the DNA TGCGCCAGCAGCCAACCGGGCCTCCAACGGCGTACGCCCTACAATGAGCAGTTCTTC.

V usage is TRBV6-5 and J usage is TRBJ2-2, with D perhaps assigned TRBD1 or TRBD2 (5 bases each). This CDR3 is built from 13 residues. The V gene lost 8 bases and the J gene lost 4 bases, with 11 bases spanning the gap. The V gene's germline CDR1 is MNHEY and CDR2 SVGAGI. CDR3 region: CASRGSGTGELFF. The CDR3 bases are TGTGCCAGCCGGGGCTCGGGCACCGGGGAGCTGTTTTTT.

In its sample, this clone was seen a few times. The chain employs TRBV19 and TRBJ2-4; 8 bases are a match to TRBD1. Germline lookup yields CDR1 LNHDA and CDR2 SQIVND (reference sequence). This CDR3 region has 16 residues. The V segment lost 5 bases and the J segment 4 bases; nucleotides outside the gene matches: 10. The CDR3, as DNA: TGTGCCAGTAGTCCCCGGACAGGGAATCCTAAAAACATTCAGTACTTC. Protein sequence: CASSPRTGNPKNIQYF.

The chain carries TRBV12-3 or TRBV12-4 and TRBJ2-5; D might be TRBD2 (5 bases). The V end was cut by 6 bases, the J end by 5 bases, with 13 bases between. CDR3 length: 13 residues. CDR3 sequence reads: CASSLRVVETQYF. CDR3 bases: TGTGCCAGCAGCTTGAGGGTTGTGGAGACCCAGTACTTC.

This sequence joins TRBV6-5 and TRBJ2-7; D uncertain. V lost 8 bases and J 3 bases, leaving 14 bases between the germline ends. Germline V gene data show CDR1 as MNHEY and CDR2 as SVGAGI. The CDR3 contains 13 residues. The CDR3, as DNA: TGTGCCAGCGGACCAAGTGGAGACTACGAGCAGTACTTC. This translates into CASGPSGDYEQYF.

The chain uses TRBV28 and TRBJ2-5; 7 positions match TRBD1. Per germline, CDR1 MDHEN and CDR2 SYDVKM. The CDR3 runs to 15 residues. V shed 7 bases and J 2 bases; nucleotides not matched to a gene: 10. DNA of the CDR3: TGTGCCAGCACCGAAAGGGGGCAGCGTCAAGAGACCCAGTACTTC. Its translation: CASTERGQRQETQYF.

The CDR3 nucleotides read TGCGCCAGCAGCCCAGGGACAGGGGAACCAGATACGCAGTATTTT. Amino acid sequence: CASSPGTGEPDTQYF. V is TRBV5-1 and J is TRBJ2-3, with 10 bases lining up with TRBD1. Looked up from germline, CDR1 is SGHRS and CDR2 is YFSETQ. This CDR3 is 15 amino acids long. Germline trimming cut 4 bases from V and 4 bases from J; bases unmatched to any gene: 6.

The chain links TRBV5-1 to TRBJ1-6; no clear D gene. Germline-derived CDR1 and CDR2 are SGHRS and YFSETQ. Between the trimmed V and J ends, which lost 5 bases and 5 bases, there was a span of 11 bases. This CDR3 region has 14 residues. This chain's CDR3 is CASSAGGNNSPLHF. CDR3 in DNA: TGCGCCAGCAGTGCGGGAGGGAATAATTCACCCCTCCACTTT. Supplemented by reference TRBV5-1 and TRBJ1-6, the full variable domain reads KAGVTQTPRYLIKTRGQQVTLSCSPISGHRSVSWYQQTPGQGLQFLFEYFSETQRNKGNFPGRFSGRQFSNSRSEMNVSTLELGDSALYLCASSAGGNNSPLHFGNGTRLTVT.

The chain has TRBV18 and TRBJ1-2, with TRBD1 matching over 7 bases. The CDR3 consists of 17 residues. Germline V gene sequence: CDR1 KGHSH, CDR2 LQKENI. V was pared by 0 bases and J by 0 bases, with 7 bases of the junction left unmatched. CDR3 residues: CASSPPSLGQSNYGYTF. CDR3 DNA: TGTGCCAGCTCACCACCGTCGTTGGGACAGTCTAACTATGGCTACACCTTC. Full variable domain (rest looked up from reference TRBV18 and TRBJ1-2): NAGVMQNPRHLVRRRGQEARLRCSPMKGHSHVYWYRQLPEEGLKFMVYLQKENIIDESGMPKERFSAEFPKEGPSILRIQQVVRGDSAAYFCASSPPSLGQSNYGYTFGSGTRLTVV.

V gene TRBV4-3 combines with J gene TRBJ2-1; 12 bases are shared with TRBD2. Germline V gene lookup returns CDR1 LGHNA and CDR2 YSLEER. This CDR3 contains 13 residues. V lost 4 bases to trimming and J lost 11 bases; unmatched junction nucleotides: 3. The CDR3 sequence is CASSLGLAGKQFF. The CDR3 DNA sequence: TGCGCCAGCAGCCTAGGACTAGCGGGAAAGCAGTTCTTC.

The V and J genes are TRBV20-1 and TRBJ2-3; TRBD1 is a possible D gene (6 bases). The CDR3 covers 11 residues. The V gene's germline CDR1 is DFQATT and CDR2 SNEGSKA (reference sequence). Deletions cut 4 bases from V and 6 bases from J, with 8 bases between. The CDR3 DNA reads as TGCAGTGCTACAGGGGTGGATACGCAGTATTTT. This sequence encodes CSATGVDTQYF.

The V call is TRBV4-3, the J call TRBJ1-1; D unclear. The CDR3 totals 14 residues. Looked up from germline, CDR1 is LGHNA and CDR2 is YSLEER. Trimming cost V 0 bases and J 4 bases, with 9 bases left between them. This CDR3 reads CASSQEAGSTEAFF. In DNA form, the CDR3 reads TGCGCCAGCAGCCAAGAGGCCGGGAGCACTGAAGCTTTCTTT.

This rearrangement joins TRBV5-1 to TRBJ2-1, with TRBD2 matching 11 bases. The CDR3 extends over 16 amino acids. The V segment lost 4 bases and the J segment 3 bases; nucleotides outside the gene matches: 6. CDR1 and CDR2 (germline): SGHRS, YFSETQ. Here the CDR3 reads CASSLTSGVLYNEQFF. In nucleotides, the CDR3 is TGCGCCAGCAGCCTGACTAGCGGGGTCCTCTACAATGAGCAGTTCTTC.